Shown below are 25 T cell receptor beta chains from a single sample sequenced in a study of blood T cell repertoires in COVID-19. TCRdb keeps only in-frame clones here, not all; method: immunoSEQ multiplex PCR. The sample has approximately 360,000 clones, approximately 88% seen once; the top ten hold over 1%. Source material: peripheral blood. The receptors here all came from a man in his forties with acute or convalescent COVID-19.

In DNA, the CDR3 is TGTGCCTGGAGTGTAAGTGGACAGGGGTCAGATACGCAGTATTTT. Protein sequence: CAWSVSGQGSDTQYF. This chain uses TRBV30 with TRBJ2-3; the match to TRBD1 covers 9 bases. This CDR3 is built from 15 residues. Germline V gives CDR1 GTSNPN, CDR2 SVGIG (reference sequence). V gave up 0 bases and J gave up 4 bases; unmatched junction bases: 5.

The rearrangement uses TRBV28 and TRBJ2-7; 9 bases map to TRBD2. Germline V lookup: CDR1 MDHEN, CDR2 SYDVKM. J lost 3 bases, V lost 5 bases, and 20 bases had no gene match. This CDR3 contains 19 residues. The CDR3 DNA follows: TGTGCCAGCAGTCAACGAAAGGGTAGCGGGAGCACACCCATCTACGAGCAGTACTTC. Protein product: CASSQRKGSGSTPIYEQYF.

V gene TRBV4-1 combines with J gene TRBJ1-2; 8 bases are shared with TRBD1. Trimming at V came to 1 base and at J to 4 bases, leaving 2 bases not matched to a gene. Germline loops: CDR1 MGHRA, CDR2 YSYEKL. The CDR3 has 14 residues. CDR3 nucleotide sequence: TGCGCCAGCAGCCAAGTGGACAGGGCCTATGGCTACACCTTC. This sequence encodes CASSQVDRAYGYTF.

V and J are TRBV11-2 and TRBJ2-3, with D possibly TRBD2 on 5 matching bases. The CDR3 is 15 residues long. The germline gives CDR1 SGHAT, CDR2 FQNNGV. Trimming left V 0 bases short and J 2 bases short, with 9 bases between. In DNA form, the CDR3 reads TGTGCCAGCAGCTTAGACGGGCGGGTCACAGATACGCAGTATTTT. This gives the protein CASSLDGRVTDTQYF.

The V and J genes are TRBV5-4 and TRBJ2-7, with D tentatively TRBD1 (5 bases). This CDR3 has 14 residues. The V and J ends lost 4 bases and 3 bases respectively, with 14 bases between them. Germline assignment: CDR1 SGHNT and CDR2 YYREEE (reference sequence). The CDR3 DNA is TGTGCCAGCAGCAAGACAGCGAACGACTACGAGCAGTACTTC. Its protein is CASSKTANDYEQYF.

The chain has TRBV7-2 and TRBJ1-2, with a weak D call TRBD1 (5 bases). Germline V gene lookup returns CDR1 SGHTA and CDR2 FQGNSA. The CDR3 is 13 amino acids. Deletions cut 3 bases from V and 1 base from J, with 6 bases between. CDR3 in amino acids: CASSLDNNYGYTF. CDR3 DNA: TGTGCCAGCAGCTTGGACAATAACTATGGCTACACCTTC.

The CDR3 DNA reads TGTGCCAGCAGCCAAGAAGGACCAGCAGGCCCGCCGGGAGGCTACACCTTC. Residues: CASSQEGPAGPPGGYTF. The V call is TRBV14, the J call TRBJ1-2; the D is unclear. The germline gives CDR1 SGHDN, CDR2 FVKESK. The CDR3 totals 17 residues. The ends were cut back, 0 bases at V and 8 bases at J, with 22 bases in the middle.

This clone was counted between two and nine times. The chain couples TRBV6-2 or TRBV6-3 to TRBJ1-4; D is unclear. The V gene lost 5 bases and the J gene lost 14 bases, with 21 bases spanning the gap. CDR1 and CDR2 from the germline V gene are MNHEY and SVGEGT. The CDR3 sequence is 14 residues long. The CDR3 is CASSGSWQPGGLFF. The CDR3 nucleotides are TGTGCCAGCAGTGGATCATGGCAGCCCGGAGGGCTGTTTTTT.

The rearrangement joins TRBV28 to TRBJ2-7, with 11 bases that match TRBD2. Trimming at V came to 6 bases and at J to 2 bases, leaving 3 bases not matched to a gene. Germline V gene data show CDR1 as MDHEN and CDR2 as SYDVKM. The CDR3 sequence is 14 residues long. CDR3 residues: CASRGTSGPYEQYF. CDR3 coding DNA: TGTGCCAGCAGGGGGACTAGCGGACCCTACGAGCAGTACTTC.

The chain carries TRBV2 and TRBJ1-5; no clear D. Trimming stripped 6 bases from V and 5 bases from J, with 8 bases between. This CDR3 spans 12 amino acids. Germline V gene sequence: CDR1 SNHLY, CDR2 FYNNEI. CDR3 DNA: TGTGCCAGCAGACTATACGATCAGCCCCAGCATTTT. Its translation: CASRLYDQPQHF.

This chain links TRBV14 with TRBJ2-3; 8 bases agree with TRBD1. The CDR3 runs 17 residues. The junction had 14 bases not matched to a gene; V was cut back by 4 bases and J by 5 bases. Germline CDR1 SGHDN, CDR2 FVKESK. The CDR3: CASSLPGQGAGRDTQYF. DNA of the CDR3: TGTGCCAGCAGCCTACCAGGACAGGGAGCAGGGAGAGATACGCAGTATTTT.

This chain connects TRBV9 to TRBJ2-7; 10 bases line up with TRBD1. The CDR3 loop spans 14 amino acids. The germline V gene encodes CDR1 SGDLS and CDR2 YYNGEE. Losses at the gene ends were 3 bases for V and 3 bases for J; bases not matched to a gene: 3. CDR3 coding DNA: TGTGCCAGCAGCGAGGGGACAGGGGACTACGAGCAGTACTTC. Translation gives CASSEGTGDYEQYF.

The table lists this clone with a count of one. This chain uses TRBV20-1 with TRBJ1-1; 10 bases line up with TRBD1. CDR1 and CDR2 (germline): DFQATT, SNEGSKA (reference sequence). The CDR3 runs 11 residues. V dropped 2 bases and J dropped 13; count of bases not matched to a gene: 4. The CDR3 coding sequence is TGCAGTGCTAGAATGGGGACAGGGGTTTTCTTT. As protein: CSARMGTGVFF.

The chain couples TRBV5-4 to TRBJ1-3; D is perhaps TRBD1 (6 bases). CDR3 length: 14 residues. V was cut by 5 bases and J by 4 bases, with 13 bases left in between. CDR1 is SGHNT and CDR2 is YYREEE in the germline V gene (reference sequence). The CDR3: CASSIAGAGNTIYF. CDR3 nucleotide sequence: TGTGCCAGCAGTATAGCAGGGGCAGGAAACACCATATATTTT.

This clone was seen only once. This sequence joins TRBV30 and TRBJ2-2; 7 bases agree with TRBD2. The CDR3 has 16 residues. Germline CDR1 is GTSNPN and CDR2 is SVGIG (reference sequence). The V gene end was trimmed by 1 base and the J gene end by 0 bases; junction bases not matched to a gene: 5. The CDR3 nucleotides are TGTGCCTGGAGTGCTCTAGCGGATACGAACACCGGGGAGCTGTTTTTT. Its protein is CAWSALADTNTGELFF.

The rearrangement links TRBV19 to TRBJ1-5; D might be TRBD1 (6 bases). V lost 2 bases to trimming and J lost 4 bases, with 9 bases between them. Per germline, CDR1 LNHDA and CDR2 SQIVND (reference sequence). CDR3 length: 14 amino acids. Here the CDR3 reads CASSIWDKNQPQHF. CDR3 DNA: TGTGCCAGTAGTATATGGGACAAGAATCAGCCCCAGCATTTT.

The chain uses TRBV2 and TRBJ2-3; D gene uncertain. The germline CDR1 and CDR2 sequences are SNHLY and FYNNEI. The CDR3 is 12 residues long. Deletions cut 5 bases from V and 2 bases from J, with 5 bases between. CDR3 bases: TGTGCCAGCAGTAAATACACAGATACGCAGTATTTT. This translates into CASSKYTDTQYF.

The CDR3 region has the DNA TGTGCCAGCAGCCAATCCCAGGGAAGTGGTAATTCACCCCTCCACTTT. Protein sequence: CASSQSQGSGNSPLHF. The V and J genes are TRBV16 and TRBJ1-6; maybe TRBD1 (5 bases). This CDR3 is built from 16 residues. V was shortened by 0 bases and J by 6 bases, with 12 bases between the two germline ends. From germline, CDR1 is KGHSY and CDR2 FQNENV. Combining the CDR3 with reference TRBV16 and TRBJ1-6 gives the whole variable domain GEEVAQTPKHLVRGEGQKAKLYCAPIKGHSYVFWYQQVLKNEFKFLISFQNENVFDETGMPKERFSAKCLPNSPCSLEIQATKLEDSAVYFCASSQSQGSGNSPLHFGNGTRLTVT.

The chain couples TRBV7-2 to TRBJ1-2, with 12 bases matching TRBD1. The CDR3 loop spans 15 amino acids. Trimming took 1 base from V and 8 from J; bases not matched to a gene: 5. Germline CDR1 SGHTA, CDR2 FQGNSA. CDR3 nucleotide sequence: TGTGCCAGCAGCTTAGGAGGGACAGGGGGCGTGGGCTACACCTTC. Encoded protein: CASSLGGTGGVGYTF.

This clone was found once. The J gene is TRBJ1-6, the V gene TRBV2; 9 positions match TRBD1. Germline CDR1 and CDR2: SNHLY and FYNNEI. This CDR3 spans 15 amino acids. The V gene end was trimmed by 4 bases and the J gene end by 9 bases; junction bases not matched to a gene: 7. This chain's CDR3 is CASSGDRVISSPLHF. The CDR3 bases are TGTGCCAGCAGTGGGGACAGGGTTATATCTTCACCCCTCCACTTT.

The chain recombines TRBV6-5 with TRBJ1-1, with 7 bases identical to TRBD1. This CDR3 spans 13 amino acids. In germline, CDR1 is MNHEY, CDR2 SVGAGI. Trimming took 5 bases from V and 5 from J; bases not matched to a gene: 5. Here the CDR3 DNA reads TGTGCCAGCAGTAACTACAGGGGTACTGAAGCTTTCTTT. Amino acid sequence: CASSNYRGTEAFF.

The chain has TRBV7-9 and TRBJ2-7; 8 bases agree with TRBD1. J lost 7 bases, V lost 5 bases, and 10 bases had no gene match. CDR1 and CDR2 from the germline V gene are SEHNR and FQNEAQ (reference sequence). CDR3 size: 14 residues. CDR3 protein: CASSPPDREREQYF. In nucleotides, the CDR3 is TGTGCCAGCAGCCCCCCGGACAGGGAGCGGGAGCAGTACTTC. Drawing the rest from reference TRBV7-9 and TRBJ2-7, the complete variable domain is DTGVSQNPRHKITKRGQNVTFRCDPISEHNRLYWYRQTLGQGPEFLTYFQNEAQLEKSRLLSDRFSAERPKGSFSTLEIQRTEQGDSAMYLCASSPPDREREQYFGPGTRLTVT.

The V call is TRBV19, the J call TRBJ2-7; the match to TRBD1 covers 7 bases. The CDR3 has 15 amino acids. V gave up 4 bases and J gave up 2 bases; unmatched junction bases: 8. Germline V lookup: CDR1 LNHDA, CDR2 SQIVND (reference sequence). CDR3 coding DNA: TGTGCCAGTAGTAGAGGGGCAGGGGGTACCTACGAGCAGTACTTC. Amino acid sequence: CASSRGAGGTYEQYF.

CDR3 bases: TGTGCCAGCAGCAGGACGGAGGGAAGTTACGAGCAGTACTTC. Its protein product is CASSRTEGSYEQYF. The gene calls are TRBV7-8 and TRBJ2-7; D possibly corresponds to TRBD2 (6 bases). This CDR3 has 14 amino acids. The ends were cut back, 5 bases at V and 4 bases at J, with 15 bases in the middle. Looked up from germline, CDR1 is SGHVS and CDR2 is FQNEAQ.

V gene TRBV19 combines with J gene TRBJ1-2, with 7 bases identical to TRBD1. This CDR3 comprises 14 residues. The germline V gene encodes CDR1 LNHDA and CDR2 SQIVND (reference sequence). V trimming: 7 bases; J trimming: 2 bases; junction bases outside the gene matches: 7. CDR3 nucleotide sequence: TGTGCCAGTATAGACCGGGGACAGAACTATGGCTACACCTTC. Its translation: CASIDRGQNYGYTF.